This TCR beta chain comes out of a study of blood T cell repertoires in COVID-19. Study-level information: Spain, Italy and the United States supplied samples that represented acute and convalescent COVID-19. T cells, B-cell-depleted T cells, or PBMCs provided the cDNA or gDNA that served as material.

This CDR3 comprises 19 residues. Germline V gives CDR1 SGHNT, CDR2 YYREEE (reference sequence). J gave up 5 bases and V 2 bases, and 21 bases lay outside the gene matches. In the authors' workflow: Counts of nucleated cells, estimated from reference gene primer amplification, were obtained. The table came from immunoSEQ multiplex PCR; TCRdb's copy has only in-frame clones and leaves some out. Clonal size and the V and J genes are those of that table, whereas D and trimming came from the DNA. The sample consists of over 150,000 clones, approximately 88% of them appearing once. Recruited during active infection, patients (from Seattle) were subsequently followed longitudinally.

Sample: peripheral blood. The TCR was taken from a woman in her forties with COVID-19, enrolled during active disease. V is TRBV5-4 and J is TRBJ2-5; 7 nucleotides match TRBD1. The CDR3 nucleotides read TGTGCCAGCAGCTTCTATGGAGCCGGGACAGTCTTTGGGCGGGAGACCCAGTACTTC. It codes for CASSFYGAGTVFGRETQYF.